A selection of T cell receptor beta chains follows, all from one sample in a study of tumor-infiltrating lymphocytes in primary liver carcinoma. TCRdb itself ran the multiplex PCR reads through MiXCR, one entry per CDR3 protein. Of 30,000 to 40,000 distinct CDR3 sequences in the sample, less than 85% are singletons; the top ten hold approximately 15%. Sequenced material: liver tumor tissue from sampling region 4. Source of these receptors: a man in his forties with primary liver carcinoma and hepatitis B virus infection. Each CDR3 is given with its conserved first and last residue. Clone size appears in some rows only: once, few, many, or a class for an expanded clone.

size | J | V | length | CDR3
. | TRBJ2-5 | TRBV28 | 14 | CAGTPDRVVETRYF
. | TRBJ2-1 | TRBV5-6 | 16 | CARSFRGVSSYNEQFF
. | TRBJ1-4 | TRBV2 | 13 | CASSLATNEKLFF
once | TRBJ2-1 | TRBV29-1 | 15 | CSVGVAGGSYNEQFF
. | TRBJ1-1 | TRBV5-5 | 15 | CASSYKSERYTEAFF
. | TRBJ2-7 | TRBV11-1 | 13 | CANRGKRSYEQCF
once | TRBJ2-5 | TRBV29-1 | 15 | CSVEGDRGRTDTQYF
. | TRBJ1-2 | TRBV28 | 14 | CASTPNRAGYSYTF
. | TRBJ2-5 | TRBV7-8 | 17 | CASSIVSLAGGGETQYF
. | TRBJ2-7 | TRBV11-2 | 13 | CASSVSGWNEQCF
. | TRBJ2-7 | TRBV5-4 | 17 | CASSGGPGAEDTYEQYF
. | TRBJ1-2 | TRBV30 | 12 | CAWRRFLYGYTF
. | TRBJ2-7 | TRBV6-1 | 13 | CASSETYDLVRYF
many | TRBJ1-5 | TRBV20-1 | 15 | CSARIHGDSNQPQHF
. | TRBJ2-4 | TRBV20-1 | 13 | CSASPGAPNVLYF
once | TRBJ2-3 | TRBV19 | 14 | CASSTSGATDAQYF
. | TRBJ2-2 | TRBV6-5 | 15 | CTTSYVGEVAGELFF
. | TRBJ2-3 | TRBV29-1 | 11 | CSAGMTDTQYF
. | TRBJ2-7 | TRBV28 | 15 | CASSLDGGCFHEQYF
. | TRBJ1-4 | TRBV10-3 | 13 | CATRQGADEKLFF
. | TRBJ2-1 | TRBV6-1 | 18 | CASILSIPWTGSYNEQFF
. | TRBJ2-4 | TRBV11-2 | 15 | CTTTTSAVAKNIQYF
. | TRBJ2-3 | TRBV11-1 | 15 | CVSSPGQGLTDTQYF
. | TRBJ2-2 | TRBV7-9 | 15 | CASSAWTGMAGELFF
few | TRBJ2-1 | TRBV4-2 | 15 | CASHAGGQGNNEQFF
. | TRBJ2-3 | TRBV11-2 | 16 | CASSRRSAGNTDIQYF
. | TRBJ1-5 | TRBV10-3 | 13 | CTISADRDRPQHF